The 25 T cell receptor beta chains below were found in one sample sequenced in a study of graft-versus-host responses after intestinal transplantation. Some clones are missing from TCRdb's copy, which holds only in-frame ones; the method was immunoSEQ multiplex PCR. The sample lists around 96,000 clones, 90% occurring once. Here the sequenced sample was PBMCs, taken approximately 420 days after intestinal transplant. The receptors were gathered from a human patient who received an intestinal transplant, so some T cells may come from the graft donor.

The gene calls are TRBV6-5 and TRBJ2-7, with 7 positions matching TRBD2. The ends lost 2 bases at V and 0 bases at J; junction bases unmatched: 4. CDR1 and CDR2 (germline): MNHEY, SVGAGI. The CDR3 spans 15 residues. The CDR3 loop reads CASSYLRGVSYEQYF. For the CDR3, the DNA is TGTGCCAGCAGTTACCTCCGGGGGGTCTCCTACGAGCAGTACTTC.

The DNA for the CDR3 is TGCGCCAGCAGCTTGGGCTCCTCCACTAACTATGGCTACACCTTC. It translates to CASSLGSSTNYGYTF. This chain uses TRBV5-1 with TRBJ1-2; D ambiguous. V shed 0 bases and J shed 0 bases, with 9 bases lying between them. The CDR3 has 15 residues. Germline V gene lookup returns CDR1 SGHRS and CDR2 YFSETQ.

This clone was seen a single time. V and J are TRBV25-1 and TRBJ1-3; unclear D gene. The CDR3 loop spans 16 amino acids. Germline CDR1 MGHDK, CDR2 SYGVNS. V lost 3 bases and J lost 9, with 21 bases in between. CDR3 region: CASSEGGGLSSGTIYF. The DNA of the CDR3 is TGTGCCAGCAGTGAGGGTGGCGGCCTATCGTCCGGCACCATATATTTT.

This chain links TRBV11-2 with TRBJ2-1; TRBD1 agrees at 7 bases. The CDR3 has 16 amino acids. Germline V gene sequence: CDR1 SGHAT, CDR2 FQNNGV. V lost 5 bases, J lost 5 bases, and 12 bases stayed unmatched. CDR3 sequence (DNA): TGTGCCAGCAGCCCGCGGGCAGGGGGAAAGGACAATGAGCAGTTCTTC. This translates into CASSPRAGGKDNEQFF.

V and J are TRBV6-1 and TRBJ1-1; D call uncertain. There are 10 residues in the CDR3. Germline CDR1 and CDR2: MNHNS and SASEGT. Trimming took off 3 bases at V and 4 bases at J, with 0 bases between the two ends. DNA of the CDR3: TGTGCCAGCAGTGACACTGAAGCTTTCTTT. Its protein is CASSDTEAFF.

CDR3 amino acids: CASRGGGTDTQYF. The CDR3, as DNA: TGTGCCAGCAGGGGCGGGGGCACAGATACGCAGTATTTT. V gene TRBV27 combines with J gene TRBJ2-3; weak D call: TRBD2 (6 bases). This CDR3 comprises 13 residues. V lost 6 bases and J lost 1, with 8 bases in between. Germline V gene sequence: CDR1 MNHEY, CDR2 SMNVEV (reference sequence).

The CDR3: CASSFGIYNEQFF. The CDR3 nucleotides are TGTGCCAGCAGCTTCGGGATCTACAATGAGCAGTTCTTC. The rearrangement uses TRBV7-3 and TRBJ2-1, with D perhaps TRBD2 (5 bases). The CDR3 totals 13 residues. Germline V gene sequence: CDR1 SGHTA, CDR2 FQGTGA. With 3 bases removed from V and 3 bases from J, the gap between germline ends came to 6 bases.

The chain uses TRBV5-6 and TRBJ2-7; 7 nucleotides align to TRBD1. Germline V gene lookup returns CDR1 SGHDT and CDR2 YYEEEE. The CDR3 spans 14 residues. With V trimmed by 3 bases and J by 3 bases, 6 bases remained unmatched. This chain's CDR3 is CASSSGTANYEQYF. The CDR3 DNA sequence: TGTGCCAGCAGCTCCGGGACAGCAAACTACGAGCAGTACTTC.

CDR3 sequence reads: CASRTNTEAFF. The CDR3 nucleotides read TGTGCCAGCCGGACCAACACTGAAGCTTTCTTT. The chain links TRBV2 to TRBJ1-1, with no clear D. Trimming cost V 8 bases and J 2 bases, with 6 bases left between them. Germline V lookup: CDR1 SNHLY, CDR2 FYNNEI. This CDR3 is 11 amino acids long. The whole variable domain, filled in from reference TRBV2 and TRBJ1-1, reads EPEVTQTPSHQVTQMGQEVILRCVPISNHLYFYWYRQILGQKVEFLVSFYNNEISEKSEIFDDQFSVERPDGSNFTLKIRSTKLEDSAMYFCASRTNTEAFFGQGTRLTVV.

This chain's CDR3 is CATSRDHPGTGGSGNTIYF. CDR3 sequence (DNA): TGTGCCACCAGCAGAGATCACCCCGGGACAGGGGGTTCCGGAAACACCATATATTTT. This chain links TRBV15 with TRBJ1-3; 11 positions agree with TRBD1. Germline CDR1 is LNHNV and CDR2 is YYDKDF (reference sequence). CDR3 length equals 19 residues. The ends lost 0 bases at V and 4 bases at J; junction bases unmatched: 11. Together with reference TRBV15 and TRBJ1-3, the CDR3 gives the full variable domain: DAMVIQNPRYQVTQFGKPVTLSCSQTLNHNVMYWYQQKSSQAPKLLFHYYDKDFNNEADTPDNFQSRRPNTSFCFLDIRSPGLGDTAMYLCATSRDHPGTGGSGNTIYFGEGSWLTVV.

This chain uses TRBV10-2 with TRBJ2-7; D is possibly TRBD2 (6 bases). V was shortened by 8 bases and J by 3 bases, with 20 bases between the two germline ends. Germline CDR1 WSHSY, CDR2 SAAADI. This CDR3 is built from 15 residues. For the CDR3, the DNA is TGCGCCAGCGGGGGGACGGACTTAGGGTACTACGAGCAGTACTTC. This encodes CASGGTDLGYYEQYF.

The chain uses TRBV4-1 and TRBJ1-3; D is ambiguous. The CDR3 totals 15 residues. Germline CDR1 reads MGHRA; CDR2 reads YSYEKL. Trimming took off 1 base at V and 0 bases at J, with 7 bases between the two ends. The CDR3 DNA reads TGCGCCAGCAGCCAAGTTCAATACTCTGGAAACACCATATATTTT. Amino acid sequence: CASSQVQYSGNTIYF.

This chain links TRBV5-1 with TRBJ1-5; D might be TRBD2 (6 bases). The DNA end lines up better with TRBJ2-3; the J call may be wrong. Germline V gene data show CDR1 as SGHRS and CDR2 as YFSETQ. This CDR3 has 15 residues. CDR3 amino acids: CASSLDGGGNQPQYF. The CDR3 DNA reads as TGCGCCAGCAGCTTGGACGGGGGAGGAAATCAGCCCCAGTATTTT.

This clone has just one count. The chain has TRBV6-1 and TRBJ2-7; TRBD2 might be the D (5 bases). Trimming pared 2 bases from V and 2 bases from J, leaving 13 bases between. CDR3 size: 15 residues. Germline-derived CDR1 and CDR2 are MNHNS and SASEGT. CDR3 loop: CASSESGLRTYEQYF. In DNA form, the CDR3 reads TGTGCCAGCAGTGAATCTGGACTCCGGACCTACGAGCAGTACTTC.

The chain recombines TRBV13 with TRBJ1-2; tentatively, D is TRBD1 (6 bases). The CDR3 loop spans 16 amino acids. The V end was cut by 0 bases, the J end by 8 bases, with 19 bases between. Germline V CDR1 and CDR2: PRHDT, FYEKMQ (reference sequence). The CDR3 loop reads CASSLGPPTGTGGYTF. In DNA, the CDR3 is TGTGCCAGCAGCTTAGGCCCCCCGACAGGCACTGGAGGCTACACCTTC. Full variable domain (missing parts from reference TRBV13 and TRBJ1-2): AAGVIQSPRHLIKEKRETATLKCYPIPRHDTVYWYQQGPGQDPQFLISFYEKMQSDKGSIPDRFSAQQFSDYHSELNMSSLELGDSALYFCASSLGPPTGTGGYTFGSGTRLTVV.

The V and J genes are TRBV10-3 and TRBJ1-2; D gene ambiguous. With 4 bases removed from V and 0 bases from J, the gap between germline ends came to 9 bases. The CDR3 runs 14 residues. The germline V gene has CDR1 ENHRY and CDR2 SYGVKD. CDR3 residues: CAISGGPSNYGYTF. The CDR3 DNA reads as TGTGCCATCAGTGGTGGGCCCTCTAACTATGGCTACACCTTC.

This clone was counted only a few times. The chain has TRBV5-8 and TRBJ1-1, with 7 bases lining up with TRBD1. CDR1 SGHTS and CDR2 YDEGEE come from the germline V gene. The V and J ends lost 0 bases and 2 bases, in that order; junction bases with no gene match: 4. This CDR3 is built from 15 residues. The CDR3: CASSLVGQHNTEAFF. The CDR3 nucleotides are TGTGCCAGCAGCTTGGTGGGACAGCATAACACTGAAGCTTTCTTT.

The CDR3 coding sequence is TGTGCCAGCAGCCCCCGGCCAGGACACGCGAACACCGGGGAGCTGTTTTTT. It specifies CASSPRPGHANTGELFF. The genes are TRBV5-5 and TRBJ2-2, with D possibly matching TRBD1 (5 bases). V was clipped by 4 bases and J by 0 bases, with 16 bases between them. Germline CDR1 reads SGHKS; CDR2 reads YYEKEE (reference sequence). The CDR3 is made up of 17 amino acids.

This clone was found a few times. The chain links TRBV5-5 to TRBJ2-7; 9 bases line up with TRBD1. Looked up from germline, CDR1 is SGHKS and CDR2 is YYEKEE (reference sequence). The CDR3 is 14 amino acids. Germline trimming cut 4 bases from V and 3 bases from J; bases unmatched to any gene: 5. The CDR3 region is CASSTPGQGYEQYF. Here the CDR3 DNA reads TGTGCCAGCAGCACACCGGGACAGGGCTACGAGCAGTACTTC.

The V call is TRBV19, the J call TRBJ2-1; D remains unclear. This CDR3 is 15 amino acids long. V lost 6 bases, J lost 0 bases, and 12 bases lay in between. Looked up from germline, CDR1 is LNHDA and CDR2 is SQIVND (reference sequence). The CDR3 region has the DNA TGTGCCAGTAGGTCCCTTGAGAGCTCCTACAATGAGCAGTTCTTC. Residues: CASRSLESSYNEQFF.

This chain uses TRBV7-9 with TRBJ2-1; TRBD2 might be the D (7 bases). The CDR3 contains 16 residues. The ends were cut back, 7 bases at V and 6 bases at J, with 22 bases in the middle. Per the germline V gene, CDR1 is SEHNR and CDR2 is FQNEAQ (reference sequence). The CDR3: CASTLGGGGGRNEQFF. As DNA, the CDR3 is TGTGCCAGCACCCTGGGTGGTGGCGGGGGCCGCAATGAGCAGTTCTTC.

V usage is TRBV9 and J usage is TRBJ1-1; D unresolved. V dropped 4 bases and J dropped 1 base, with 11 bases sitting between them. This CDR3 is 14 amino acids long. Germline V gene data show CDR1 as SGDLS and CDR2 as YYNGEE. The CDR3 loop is CASSPSRQNTEAFF. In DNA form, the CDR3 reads TGTGCCAGCAGCCCATCCCGGCAGAACACTGAAGCTTTCTTT.

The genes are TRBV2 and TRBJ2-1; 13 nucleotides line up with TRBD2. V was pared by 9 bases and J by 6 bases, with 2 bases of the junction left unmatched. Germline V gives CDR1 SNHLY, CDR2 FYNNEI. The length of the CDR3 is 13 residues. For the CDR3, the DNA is TGTGCCAGTACTAGCGGGGGGGGCAATGAGCAGTTCTTC. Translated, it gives CASTSGGGNEQFF. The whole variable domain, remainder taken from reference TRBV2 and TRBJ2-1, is EPEVTQTPSHQVTQMGQEVILRCVPISNHLYFYWYRQILGQKVEFLVSFYNNEISEKSEIFDDQFSVERPDGSNFTLKIRSTKLEDSAMYFCASTSGGGNEQFFGPGTRLTVL.

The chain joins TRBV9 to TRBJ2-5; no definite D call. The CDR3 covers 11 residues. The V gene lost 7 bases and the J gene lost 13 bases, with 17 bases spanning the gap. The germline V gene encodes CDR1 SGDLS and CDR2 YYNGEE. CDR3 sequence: CASRWLDPPYF. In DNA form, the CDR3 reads TGTGCCAGCCGCTGGCTGGACCCGCCGTACTTC.

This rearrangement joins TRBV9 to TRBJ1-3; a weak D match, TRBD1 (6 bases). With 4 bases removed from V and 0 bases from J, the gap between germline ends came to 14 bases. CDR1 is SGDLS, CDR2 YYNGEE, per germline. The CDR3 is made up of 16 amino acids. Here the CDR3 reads CASSPQTGPSGNTIYF. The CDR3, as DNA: TGTGCCAGCAGCCCCCAAACAGGGCCCTCTGGAAACACCATATATTTT.